The 27 T cell receptor beta chains listed next were all sequenced from one sample in a study of T cells after yellow fever vaccination. TCRdb reanalysed the 5' RACE reads using MiXCR and keeps one entry per CDR3 protein. The table has a few hundred thousand distinct CDR3 sequences, about 19% seen once; the top ten hold roughly an eighth. This sample comprised PBMCs, obtained 15 days after the yellow fever booster vaccination. The receptor set was obtained from a man aged 25-45 years who received the YFV17D yellow fever vaccine.

V usage is TRBV2 and J usage is TRBJ2-1, with D unresolved. This CDR3 is 14 amino acids long. V was clipped by 2 bases and J by 9 bases, with 14 bases between them. CDR1 is SNHLY and CDR2 is FYNNEI in the germline V gene. The CDR3 here is CASSEWSAFGEQFF. CDR3 in DNA: TGTGCCAGCAGTGAATGGTCGGCTTTCGGTGAGCAGTTCTTC. Using reference TRBV2 and TRBJ2-1 for the parts outside the CDR3, the full variable domain is EPEVTQTPSHQVTQMGQEVILRCVPISNHLYFYWYRQILGQKVEFLVSFYNNEISEKSEIFDDQFSVERPDGSNFTLKIRSTKLEDSAMYFCASSEWSAFGEQFFGPGTRLTVL.

This clonotype was seen a handful of times. At one boundary the junction diverges from the germline segment, which might be a read error. The J gene is TRBJ2-1, the V gene TRBV10-1, with TRBD2 matching over 10 bases. Per the germline V gene, CDR1 is WNHNN and CDR2 is SYGVQD (reference sequence). The CDR3 loop spans 12 amino acids. The CDR3 loop is CASSELAGEMNF. DNA for the CDR3: TGCGCCAGCAGTGAGCTAGCGGGAGAAATGAACTTC.

This clonotype was observed at least ten times. The rearrangement uses TRBV30 and TRBJ2-7; a weak D match, TRBD1 (7 bases). Trimming took 7 bases from V and 2 from J, leaving 15 bases between them. The CDR3 length is 13 residues. CDR1 GTSNPN and CDR2 SVGIG come from the germline V gene (reference sequence). CDR3 sequence (DNA): TGTGCCTCCAGCAGGGGGGATGCCTACGAGCAGTACTTC. Translating gives CASSRGDAYEQYF.

The gene calls are TRBV5-6 and TRBJ2-1, with D tentatively TRBD1 (5 bases). The germline V gene has CDR1 SGHDT and CDR2 YYEEEE. The CDR3 has 12 residues. The V gene lost 1 base and the J gene lost 15 bases, with 14 bases spanning the gap. CDR3: CASSLWTDTGFF. The CDR3 bases are TGTGCCAGCAGCTTGTGGACGGACACTGGGTTCTTC.

This clonotype came up a few times. The chain has TRBV28 and TRBJ2-3; 7 nucleotides line up with TRBD2. CDR1 MDHEN and CDR2 SYDVKM come from the germline V gene. The ends lost 6 bases at V and 5 bases at J; junction bases unmatched: 11. The CDR3 covers 15 residues. Here the CDR3 reads CASSLGGDGGDTQYF. The DNA for the CDR3 is TGTGCCAGCAGCCTGGGGGGGGATGGTGGAGATACGCAGTATTTT. Together with reference TRBV28 and TRBJ2-3, the CDR3 gives the full variable domain: DVKVTQSSRYLVKRTGEKVFLECVQDMDHENMFWYRQDPGLGLRLIYFSYDVKMKEKGDIPEGYSVSREKKERFSLILESASTNQTSMYLCASSLGGDGGDTQYFGPGTRLTVL.

The V and J genes are TRBV6-5 and TRBJ2-7; D call uncertain. The V end was cut by 4 bases, the J end by 4 bases, with 17 bases between. Germline V gene data show CDR1 as MNHEY and CDR2 as SVGAGI. This CDR3 has 15 amino acids. The CDR3 DNA reads as TGTGCCAGCAGTTCTCTCTTTCAATCGGGTTACGAGCAGTACTTC. This sequence encodes CASSSLFQSGYEQYF.

This chain joins TRBV18 and TRBJ2-7; the match to TRBD1 covers 7 bases. V lost 5 bases and J lost 1; bases outside the gene matches: 8. Germline lookup yields CDR1 KGHSH and CDR2 LQKENI. CDR3 length: 15 residues. CDR3 bases: TGTGCCAGCTCATCCCGACAGGGCCGGTCCTACGAGCAGTACTTC. This sequence encodes CASSSRQGRSYEQYF.

V and J are TRBV12-3 or TRBV12-4 and TRBJ2-7, with a weak D call TRBD1 (6 bases). Trimming took 5 bases from V and 1 from J, leaving 12 bases between them. The CDR3 totals 14 residues. The CDR3 nucleotides read TGTGCCAGCAGTGCCGACAGGAGTTCCTACGAGCAGTACTTC. Its protein is CASSADRSSYEQYF.

The genes are TRBV20-1 and TRBJ2-7, with a possible D match to TRBD2 (5 bases). The CDR3 is made up of 11 amino acids. Germline V gene data show CDR1 as DFQATT and CDR2 as SNEGSKA (reference sequence). Trimming removed 2 bases from V and 4 bases from J, with 6 bases in between. CDR3 region: CSARRRYEQYF. CDR3 sequence (DNA): TGCAGTGCTAGAAGGAGGTACGAGCAGTACTTC.

The rearrangement joins TRBV24-1 to TRBJ1-5, with 9 positions matching TRBD1. This CDR3 contains 16 residues. In germline, CDR1 is KGHDR, CDR2 SFDVKD. J lost 5 bases, V lost 3 bases, and 7 bases had no gene match. CDR3 amino acids: CATSDPTGQGDQPQHF. The CDR3 DNA follows: TGTGCCACCAGTGATCCGACGGGACAGGGCGATCAGCCCCAGCATTTT.

This clonotype was observed a few times. The chain links TRBV12-3 or TRBV12-4 to TRBJ1-1, with D possibly matching TRBD1 (5 bases). Trimming left V 6 bases short and J 6 bases short, with 23 bases between. The CDR3 totals 16 residues. CDR3 protein: CASSLREGPLFSEAFF. As DNA, the CDR3 is TGTGCCAGCAGCTTGAGGGAGGGGCCCCTTTTTTCTGAAGCTTTCTTT.

In its sample, this clonotype was seen a few times. This sequence joins TRBV7-2 and TRBJ2-1; 7 bases are a match to TRBD1. Germline-derived CDR1 and CDR2 are SGHTA and FQGNSA. V shed 2 bases, J shed 7 bases, and the junction held 5 bases outside the gene matches. CDR3 length: 14 residues. Written as DNA, the CDR3 is TGTGCCAGCAGCTTAATGAGGGGGCGTAATGAGCAGTTCTTC. Translated: CASSLMRGRNEQFF.

As to this clonotype: The junction does not match germline at one end; this may be a read error. V gene TRBV2 combines with J gene TRBJ1-2; no firm D call. Germline values: CDR1 SNHLY, CDR2 FYNNEI. CDR3 length equals 14 residues. The CDR3 coding sequence is TGTGCTAGCAGTGAAGCAAGGCTCGGCTATGGCTACACCTTC. Its translation is CASSEARLGYGYTF.

Regarding this clonotype: Germline and junction disagree at one end, which may indicate a read error. The V gene is TRBV19, the J gene TRBJ2-3; tentatively, D is TRBD1 (7 bases). The CDR3 consists of 15 residues. Germline V CDR1 and CDR2: LNHDA, SQIVND (reference sequence). CDR3 sequence: CASRNRGGTTDTQYF. The CDR3 nucleotides read TGTGCTAGTAGAAACAGGGGAGGTACTACAGATACGCAGTATTTT.

V usage is TRBV27 and J usage is TRBJ1-6; no clear D gene. The V gene lost 7 bases and the J gene lost 8 bases, with 12 bases spanning the gap. The CDR3 is 13 residues long. CDR1 MNHEY and CDR2 SMNVEV come from the germline V gene (reference sequence). CDR3 loop: CASKIGPDSPLHF. DNA for the CDR3: TGTGCCAGCAAGATAGGGCCAGATTCACCCCTCCACTTT.

In its sample, this clonotype was seen a few times. The chain combines TRBV20-1 with TRBJ2-3; maybe TRBD1 (5 bases). V lost 3 bases, J lost 1 base, and 11 bases lay in between. The length of the CDR3 is 14 residues. Germline V CDR1 and CDR2: DFQATT, SNEGSKA (reference sequence). CDR3 nucleotide sequence: TGCAGTGCTAGCCCACAGGTGCGCACAGATACGCAGTATTTT. This translates into CSASPQVRTDTQYF.

The gene calls are TRBV28 and TRBJ2-3; 8 nucleotides line up with TRBD1. The CDR3 has 19 residues. The ends lost 6 bases at V and 0 bases at J; junction bases unmatched: 17. CDR1 and CDR2 from the germline V gene are MDHEN and SYDVKM. Here the CDR3 reads CASSNLKDRVGSSTDTQYF. For the CDR3, the DNA is TGTGCCAGCAGCAACCTCAAGGACAGGGTAGGGTCTAGCACAGATACGCAGTATTTT.

V usage is TRBV20-1 and J usage is TRBJ2-7; the D gene is possibly TRBD2 (5 bases). The CDR3 extends over 14 amino acids. The V and J ends lost 6 bases and 0 bases respectively, with 15 bases between them. CDR1 is DFQATT, CDR2 SNEGSKA, per germline (reference sequence). The CDR3 nucleotides are TGCAGTGCGTCGACTAACTTATTCTCCTACGAGCAGTACTTC. Translated, it gives CSASTNLFSYEQYF.

The table lists this clonotype with a few counts. This sequence joins TRBV6-2 or TRBV6-3 and TRBJ2-1; D unresolved. Germline V gives CDR1 MNHEY, CDR2 SVGEGT. Trimming stripped 8 bases from V and 8 bases from J, with 13 bases between. The length of the CDR3 is 12 residues. CDR3 in DNA: TGTGCCAGCGCAATACGCCTCGATGAGCAGTTCTTC. The encoded protein is CASAIRLDEQFF.

In its sample, this clonotype was seen a few times. The genes are TRBV18 and TRBJ2-3; D is uncertain. Germline CDR1 reads KGHSH; CDR2 reads LQKENI. This CDR3 has 14 residues. The V end was cut by 2 bases, the J end by 4 bases, with 10 bases between. CDR3 region: CASSPGLDADTQYF. The CDR3 coding sequence is TGTGCCAGCTCACCAGGGCTAGACGCAGATACGCAGTATTTT.

This clonotype was found a few times. V and J are TRBV5-1 and TRBJ1-1; D remains unclear. CDR3 length equals 13 residues. The V gene's germline CDR1 is SGHRS and CDR2 YFSETQ. Trimming stripped 4 bases from V and 1 base from J, with 8 bases between. For the CDR3, the DNA is TGCGCCAGCAGCACTCAGTGGAACACTGAAGCTTTCTTT. It encodes CASSTQWNTEAFF.

This clonotype showed up many times. This chain links TRBV5-1 with TRBJ2-1; 9 positions match TRBD2. The V gene's germline CDR1 is SGHRS and CDR2 YFSETQ. V lost 0 bases and J lost 8; bases outside the gene matches: 3. CDR3 length: 14 amino acids. The CDR3 DNA is TGCGCCAGCAGCTTGGGCGGGAGGGGGGATGAGCAGTTCTTC. Its protein is CASSLGGRGDEQFF.

The CDR3 nucleotides are TGCAGTGCCTCGGGAGTTAGAGAGACCCAGTACTTC. It is translated as CSASGVRETQYF. The chain is built from TRBV20-1 and TRBJ2-5; TRBD2 might be the D (6 bases). The CDR3 totals 12 residues. V dropped 6 bases and J dropped 4 bases, with 12 bases sitting between them. In germline, CDR1 is DFQATT, CDR2 SNEGSKA (reference sequence).

The chain couples TRBV4-2 to TRBJ1-5; the match to TRBD1 covers 9 bases. The CDR3 length is 16 residues. The V gene's germline CDR1 is LGHNA and CDR2 YNFKEQ. The V and J ends lost 1 base and 1 base, in that order; junction bases with no gene match: 2. The CDR3 DNA sequence: TGTGCCAGCAGCCAAGGGGACAGGGTAAGCAATCAGCCCCAGCATTTT. It is translated as CASSQGDRVSNQPQHF.

This clonotype was observed a handful of times. The chain links TRBV21-1 to TRBJ1-6; the D call of TRBD1 is as the table states it, not checked on the DNA. TRBV21-1 is noted as a pseudogene. This CDR3 has 15 amino acids. In DNA form, the CDR3 reads TGTGCCAGCAGCACCTGGGGGGTATATAATTCACCCCTCCACTTT. It is translated as CASSTWGVYNSPLHF.

This clonotype was counted only a few times. The J gene is TRBJ2-1, the V gene TRBV5-1, with D possibly TRBD2 on 6 matching bases. The germline gives CDR1 SGHRS, CDR2 YFSETQ. Trimming shortened V by 4 bases and J by 6 bases, and 20 bases separated the two germline ends. The CDR3 is made up of 16 amino acids. CDR3 coding DNA: TGCGCCAGCAGCCTTACGGGAGACATCGGGTCCAATGAGCAGTTCTTC. Translation gives CASSLTGDIGSNEQFF.

Of note for this clonotype: A junction end diverges from the germline sequence, so it may reflect a read error. This chain connects TRBV9 to TRBJ2-7; 12 positions agree with TRBD2. Germline assignment: CDR1 SGDLS and CDR2 YYNGEE. This CDR3 has 15 residues. The DNA of the CDR3 is TGTGCCAGCAGCCCGAGCGGACTAGCGGGATCTATAGTACACTTC. Protein: CASSPSGLAGSIVHF. The variable domain in full, completed from reference TRBV9 and TRBJ2-7, reads DSGVTQTPKHLITATGQRVTLRCSPRSGDLSVYWYQQSLDQGLQFLIQYYNGEERAKGNILERFSAQQFPDLHSELNLSSLELGDSALYFCASSPSGLAGSIVHFGPGTRLTVT.